These 24 T cell receptor beta chains were all obtained from the same sample, sequenced in a study of memory CD4+ T cells and cytomegalovirus serostatus. Single viable CD3+CD4+CD8-CD45RO+ cells were sorted as the memory CD4+ T cells. Clones were read by immunoSEQ multiplex PCR, and TCRdb kept only the in-frame ones, dropping some. The sample has roughly 50,000 clones; roughly four fifths are singletons. The sequenced sample consisted of memory CD4+ T cells from blood. The receptors shown here come from an adult in good health and CMV-seronegative.

The genes are TRBV27 and TRBJ2-7, with 11 positions matching TRBD2. CDR1 and CDR2 from the germline V gene are MNHEY and SMNVEV (reference sequence). Trimming at V came to 10 bases and at J to 4 bases, leaving 6 bases not matched to a gene. CDR3 length: 13 residues. This chain's CDR3 is CATPTSGGYEQYF. The DNA for the CDR3 is TGTGCCACCCCAACTAGCGGGGGTTACGAGCAGTACTTC.

This chain uses TRBV7-2 with TRBJ2-3, with 8 bases matching TRBD1. Germline CDR1 is SGHTA and CDR2 is FQGNSA. The junction had 5 bases not matched to a gene; V was cut back by 5 bases and J by 4 bases. The CDR3 sequence is 14 residues long. The CDR3 DNA follows: TGTGCCAGCAGCGTACAGGGGGTAGCAGATACGCAGTATTTT. Translating it yields CASSVQGVADTQYF.

The rearrangement links TRBV27 to TRBJ1-6; no definite D call. The CDR3 spans 13 residues. V lost 3 bases and J lost 7, with 7 bases in between. Germline CDR1 and CDR2: MNHEY and SMNVEV (reference sequence). The CDR3 bases are TGTGCCAGCAGTTTGAGGCAAAATTCACCCCTCCACTTT. Its protein product is CASSLRQNSPLHF.

The CDR3 nucleotides are TGTGCCAGCAGTTACTCCGGACAGGCTTACGGCTACACCTTC. This sequence encodes CASSYSGQAYGYTF. This chain joins TRBV6-5 and TRBJ1-2, with 7 nucleotides matching TRBD1. Trimming at V came to 0 bases and at J to 8 bases, leaving 6 bases not matched to a gene. This CDR3 region has 14 residues. From germline, CDR1 is MNHEY and CDR2 SVGAGI.

This clone was picked up a small number of times. This chain joins TRBV4-1 and TRBJ1-5, with unresolved D. Trimming left V 1 base short and J 5 bases short, with 9 bases between. Germline loops: CDR1 MGHRA, CDR2 YSYEKL. CDR3 length: 14 residues. CDR3 amino acids: CASSQAELDQPQHF. In nucleotides, the CDR3 is TGCGCCAGCAGCCAAGCCGAATTAGATCAGCCCCAGCATTTT.

The J gene is TRBJ1-1, the V gene TRBV5-4; tentative D call: TRBD1 (5 bases). This CDR3 comprises 17 residues. Germline V lookup: CDR1 SGHNT, CDR2 YYREEE (reference sequence). V dropped 2 bases and J dropped 0 bases, with 17 bases sitting between them. This CDR3 reads CASSLGSGAGLNTEAFF. The CDR3, as DNA: TGTGCCAGCAGCTTAGGGTCCGGGGCAGGGCTGAACACTGAAGCTTTCTTT.

The V gene is TRBV27, the J gene TRBJ1-5; D is unclear. V was pared by 5 bases and J by 1 base, with 12 bases between. Germline-derived CDR1 and CDR2 are MNHEY and SMNVEV (reference sequence). The CDR3 extends over 15 amino acids. The CDR3 DNA reads TGTGCCAGCAGTCCTCTTGGGAAGAGCAATCAGCCCCAGCATTTT. Protein sequence: CASSPLGKSNQPQHF.

This rearrangement joins TRBV19 to TRBJ1-6, with unresolved D. Germline CDR1 LNHDA, CDR2 SQIVND (reference sequence). V was trimmed by 4 bases and J by 0 bases, leaving 13 bases between them. The CDR3 runs to 17 residues. CDR3: CASSTGRMSSYNSPLHF. CDR3 DNA: TGTGCCAGTAGTACCGGCAGGATGAGCTCCTATAATTCACCCCTCCACTTT.

J is TRBJ1-3 and V is TRBV6-6; 7 bases map to TRBD1. Trimming cost V 0 bases and J 2 bases; bases outside gene matches: 4. The V gene's germline CDR1 is MNHNY and CDR2 SVGAGI (reference sequence). The CDR3 length is 16 residues. CDR3 sequence reads: CASSYSRGQTGNTIYF. CDR3 nucleotide sequence: TGTGCCAGCAGTTACTCGAGGGGGCAGACTGGAAACACCATATATTTT.

The rearrangement uses TRBV2 and TRBJ2-7; perhaps TRBD1 as D (5 bases). V lost 7 bases and J lost 0, with 13 bases in between. Germline CDR1 and CDR2: SNHLY and FYNNEI. The CDR3 extends over 14 amino acids. CDR3 protein: CASKVQVTSYEQYF. The DNA for the CDR3 is TGTGCCAGCAAGGTACAGGTGACCTCCTACGAGCAGTACTTC.

The chain couples TRBV5-6 to TRBJ2-2; 8 bases fit TRBD2. Looked up from germline, CDR1 is SGHDT and CDR2 is YYEEEE. The trim removed 4 bases at V and 7 bases at J, leaving 6 bases unmatched. The CDR3 has 14 amino acids. The CDR3 protein is CASSPGLVIGELFF. The CDR3 DNA reads TGTGCCAGCAGCCCGGGACTAGTAATCGGGGAGCTGTTTTTT.

V gene TRBV19 combines with J gene TRBJ2-7; the D gene could be TRBD1 or TRBD2 (5 bases each). Trimming removed 10 bases at V and 2 bases at J, with 18 bases between. Germline V lookup: CDR1 LNHDA, CDR2 SQIVND (reference sequence). The CDR3 runs 14 residues. CDR3 sequence: CATAGTRRTYEQYF. The CDR3 DNA reads TGTGCCACCGCCGGGACCCGACGTACCTACGAGCAGTACTTC.

J is TRBJ2-7 and V is TRBV7-2, with D possibly being TRBD1 or TRBD2 (6 bases each). From germline, CDR1 is SGHTA and CDR2 FQGNSA. The CDR3 has 16 residues. V was trimmed by 1 base and J by 2 bases, leaving 15 bases between them. CDR3: CASSLDGGGVPYEQYF. DNA for the CDR3: TGTGCCAGCAGCTTAGACGGGGGCGGCGTCCCCTACGAGCAGTACTTC.

The table lists this clone with a count of one. The genes are TRBV5-1 and TRBJ1-3, with D hard to call. The V end was cut by 4 bases, the J end by 4 bases, with 12 bases between. Germline CDR1 reads SGHRS; CDR2 reads YFSETQ. The CDR3 loop spans 14 amino acids. The CDR3 loop is CASSPSDSGNTIYF. The CDR3 DNA follows: TGCGCCAGCAGCCCCTCGGATTCCGGAAACACCATATATTTT. Full variable domain (missing parts from reference TRBV5-1 and TRBJ1-3): KAGVTQTPRYLIKTRGQQVTLSCSPISGHRSVSWYQQTPGQGLQFLFEYFSETQRNKGNFPGRFSGRQFSNSRSEMNVSTLELGDSALYLCASSPSDSGNTIYFGEGSWLTVV.

The chain uses TRBV4-2 and TRBJ1-3, with 9 bases aligning to TRBD1. V shed 1 base, J shed 4 bases, and the junction held 11 bases outside the gene matches. Germline CDR1 reads LGHNA; CDR2 reads YNFKEQ. The CDR3 runs 18 residues. As DNA, the CDR3 is TGTGCCAGCAGCCAAGCCCTATCTGCCGGGACAGGGGGAAACACCATATATTTT. It is translated as CASSQALSAGTGGNTIYF.

The rearrangement links TRBV5-8 to TRBJ1-1; D may be TRBD1 (6 bases). V lost 6 bases and J lost 3, with 12 bases in between. The germline gives CDR1 SGHTS, CDR2 YDEGEE. CDR3 length: 13 residues. The CDR3 DNA follows: TGTGCCAGCATCTTCAGGGGCCACACTGAAGCTTTCTTT. It encodes CASIFRGHTEAFF.

A few counts support this clone. This chain uses TRBV4-2 with TRBJ1-1; D is ambiguous. Germline V gene sequence: CDR1 LGHNA, CDR2 YNFKEQ. V was trimmed by 2 bases and J by 6 bases, leaving 16 bases between them. The CDR3 spans 15 residues. For the CDR3, the DNA is TGTGCCAGCAGCCAAACCAGCTTACTCGGAGCTGAAGCTTTCTTT. This translates into CASSQTSLLGAEAFF.

This sequence joins TRBV9 and TRBJ2-1; D tentatively fits TRBD1 or TRBD2 (6 bases each). The germline CDR1 and CDR2 sequences are SGDLS and YYNGEE. This CDR3 comprises 15 residues. V was clipped by 0 bases and J by 3 bases, with 10 bases between them. The CDR3 nucleotides are TGTGCCAGCAGCGTAGGAGGGGGAGGCTACAATGAGCAGTTCTTC. Its protein product is CASSVGGGGYNEQFF.

This clone came up a few times. This chain links TRBV7-9 with TRBJ1-4, with TRBD1 matching over 7 bases. Per the germline V gene, CDR1 is SEHNR and CDR2 is FQNEAQ (reference sequence). The ends lost 1 base at V and 6 bases at J; junction bases unmatched: 5. The length of the CDR3 is 15 residues. The CDR3 coding sequence is TGTGCCAGCAGCTTAGGAGGGGGCTGGGATGAAAAACTGTTTTTT. It codes for CASSLGGGWDEKLFF.

This chain joins TRBV30 and TRBJ1-5, with unresolved D. The CDR3 loop spans 13 amino acids. Germline V gives CDR1 GTSNPN, CDR2 SVGIG (reference sequence). The ends were cut back, 1 base at V and 3 bases at J, with 7 bases in the middle. CDR3 sequence (DNA): TGTGCCTGGAGTGGCGGGGTCAATCAGCCCCAGCATTTT. It encodes CAWSGGVNQPQHF.

This clone was seen only once. The J gene is TRBJ1-2, the V gene TRBV28; 8 nucleotides align to TRBD1. V shed 4 bases and J 7 bases; nucleotides not matched to a gene: 8. This CDR3 contains 14 residues. From germline, CDR1 is MDHEN and CDR2 SYDVKM. DNA for the CDR3: TGTGCCAGCAGTTCTTTTTACAGGGGGGGTGGCTACACCTTC. As protein: CASSSFYRGGGYTF.

The V and J genes are TRBV29-1 and TRBJ2-7, with D tentatively TRBD1 or TRBD2 (5 bases each). Germline CDR1 and CDR2: SQVTM and ANQGSEA. The CDR3 is 13 residues long. V was clipped by 6 bases and J by 1 base, with 13 bases between them. The CDR3 loop is CSVNPGPSYEQYF. The CDR3 DNA reads as TGCAGCGTGAACCCGGGACCGTCCTACGAGCAGTACTTC.

The genes are TRBV2 and TRBJ1-1; TRBD1 matches 9 bases. Germline-derived CDR1 and CDR2 are SNHLY and FYNNEI. Trimming at V came to 5 bases and at J to 3 bases, leaving 10 bases not matched to a gene. The CDR3 is made up of 16 amino acids. DNA of the CDR3: TGTGCCAGCAGTTCTTTCGGACAGGGGAGAGACACTGAAGCTTTCTTT. This translates into CASSSFGQGRDTEAFF. Complete variable domain (other parts from reference TRBV2 and TRBJ1-1): EPEVTQTPSHQVTQMGQEVILRCVPISNHLYFYWYRQILGQKVEFLVSFYNNEISEKSEIFDDQFSVERPDGSNFTLKIRSTKLEDSAMYFCASSSFGQGRDTEAFFGQGTRLTVV.

In this sample, this clone turned up a few times. CDR3 coding DNA: TGTGCCAGCAGCTCCACAGGGGGGCGCACAGATACGCAGTATTTT. It encodes CASSSTGGRTDTQYF. The J gene is TRBJ2-3, the V gene TRBV7-9; the match to TRBD1 covers 8 bases. Germline CDR1 is SEHNR and CDR2 is FQNEAQ (reference sequence). The CDR3 loop spans 15 amino acids. V gave up 4 bases and J gave up 1 base; unmatched junction bases: 4.